These T cell receptor beta chains were read from a single sample in a study of immune evolution from preneoplasia to lung adenocarcinoma. TCRdb's table, derived via immunoSEQ multiplex PCR, lists solely in-frame clones and lacks some. The sample shows about 6,600 clones, around three quarters of them seen only once. Specimen: FFPE lung adenocarcinoma in situ tissue. All receptors come from a person between 55 and 80 years old with lung adenocarcinoma. The CDR3 runs from the conserved cysteine through the conserved F or W. Fields, in order: V gene, J gene, D gene, clone size, CDR3 DNA, CDR3 protein. D genes are given only for firm matches. Only part of the rows carry a size: once, few, many, or a class if the clone is expanded.

TRBV9	TRBJ2-2	TRBD1	once	TGTGCCAGCAGCGTAGTCCCGGGACAGGGGTCCGGGGAGCTGTTTTTT	CASSVVPGQGSGELFF
TRBV28	TRBJ2-1	NA	once	TGTGCCAGCAGTCCTCCACCATACAATGAGCAGTTCTTC	CASSPPPYNEQFF
TRBV30	TRBJ2-7	NA	NA	TGTGCCTGGAGTGTACTGGACAGATCCTACGAGCAGTACTTC	CAWSVLDRSYEQYF
TRBV14	TRBJ2-7	NA	NA	TGTGCCAGCAGCCAAGGGGTCCGACTGAGGTACGAGCAGTACTTC	CASSQGVRLRYEQYF
TRBV4-1	TRBJ2-2	NA	NA	TGCGCCAGCAGCCAAGGGGGGGTGGTCGGGGAGCTGTTTTTT	CASSQGGVVGELFF
TRBV6-4	TRBJ2-2	TRBD1	NA	TGTGCCAGCAGTTTGGACAGGGGCACCGGGGAGCTGTTTTTT	CASSLDRGTGELFF
TRBV28	TRBJ2-1	NA	once	TGTGCCAGCAGTTTTTATTCCAGGGATCCCGATGAGCAGTTCTTC	CASSFYSRDPDEQFF
TRBV4-1	TRBJ2-1	NA	NA	TGCGCCAGCAGCCAAGTGCCTAGCGCTTACAATGAGCAGTTCTTC	CASSQVPSAYNEQFF
TRBV30	TRBJ1-5	NA	NA	TGTGCCTGGAGTTTGGACAGTTCCAATCAGCCCCAGCATTTT	CAWSLDSSNQPQHF
TRBV9	TRBJ2-5	NA	NA	TGTGCCAGCAGCGTAGAGTGGGGTCAAGAGACCCAGTACTTC	CASSVEWGQETQYF
TRBV6-1	TRBJ1-2	NA	few	TGTGCCAGCAGTGAAGCAGCGATCGGCTCGGACTCTAACTATGGCTACACCTTC	CASSEAAIGSDSNYGYTF
TRBV29-1	TRBJ2-3	NA	NA	TGCAGCGTCGGTACTCAGGTCTCAGATACGCAGTATTTT	CSVGTQVSDTQYF
TRBV28	TRBJ1-2	TRBD1	NA	TGTGCCAGCAGCCTGGGGACAGCGAACTATGGCTACACCTTC	CASSLGTANYGYTF